A single sample is the source of the 13 T cell receptor beta chains below, sequenced in a study of breast tumors, draining lymph nodes, adjacent tissues. Samples came from axillary lymph nodes draining the breast cancer. Using its own MiXCR run on the multiplex PCR reads, TCRdb lists one record per CDR3 protein. The sample records around 290,000 distinct CDR3 sequences, 30% to 35% being singletons. The specimen was axillary lymph node tissue. The receptors come from a female donor with breast cancer. Some clones in this sample may be carry-over from other donors' samples.

Concerning this clonotype itself: This could be a read error, since a much larger clone is one nucleotide away. V and J are TRBV6-1 and TRBJ2-3; 11 nucleotides agree with TRBD2. The V segment lost 5 bases and the J segment 3 bases; nucleotides outside the gene matches: 13. The germline V gene has CDR1 MNHNS and CDR2 SASEGT. The CDR3 is 18 residues long. CDR3 DNA sequence: TGTGCCAGCAGTCCCAGGACAGGCCTAGCGGGAGGAACAGATACGCAGTATTTT. It specifies CASSPRTGLAGGTDTQYF.

The chain carries TRBV10-3 and TRBJ2-5, with a weak D call TRBD1 (5 bases). Trimming took 3 bases from V and 5 from J, leaving 10 bases between them. Germline CDR1 reads ENHRY; CDR2 reads SYGVKD. This CDR3 spans 13 amino acids. CDR3 protein: CAISDRARETQYF. DNA for the CDR3: TGTGCCATCAGTGACAGGGCGAGGGAGACCCAGTACTTC.

This clonotype was detected many times. This rearrangement joins TRBV9 to TRBJ2-5; D unclear. CDR3 length equals 13 residues. With 0 bases removed from V and 9 bases from J, the gap between germline ends came to 12 bases. Per germline, CDR1 SGDLS and CDR2 YYNGEE. CDR3 nucleotide sequence: TGTGCCAGCAGCGTAGTACCCGGCTGGTCCCAGTACTTC. Translation: CASSVVPGWSQYF. Full variable domain (remainder filled in from reference TRBV9 and TRBJ2-5): DSGVTQTPKHLITATGQRVTLRCSPRSGDLSVYWYQQSLDQGLQFLIQYYNGEERAKGNILERFSAQQFPDLHSELNLSSLELGDSALYFCASSVVPGWSQYFGPGTRLLVL.

Ten or more counts support this clonotype. CDR3 coding DNA: TGTGCCACCAGTGACCCGCTAGCAATTGAGCAGTTCTTC. This encodes CATSDPLAIEQFF. The J gene is TRBJ2-1, the V gene TRBV24-1, with D perhaps matching TRBD2 (5 bases). Trimming stripped 4 bases from V and 9 bases from J, with 12 bases between. This CDR3 is 13 amino acids long. Germline V gives CDR1 KGHDR, CDR2 SFDVKD.

Remarks on this clonotype: Possible read error: a much larger clone is one base away. The chain is built from TRBV20-1 and TRBJ2-7, with D maybe TRBD2 (6 bases). V was shortened by 5 bases and J by 2 bases, with 19 bases between the two germline ends. Germline loops: CDR1 DFQATT, CDR2 SNEGSKA (reference sequence). The CDR3 runs to 15 residues. In DNA form, the CDR3 reads TGCAGTGCTGGAGCGCACCTCCGGAGGGCCTACGAGCAGTACTTC. Protein: CSAGAHLRRAYEQYF.

This clonotype showed up many times. The rearrangement links TRBV5-1 to TRBJ2-2; D gene ambiguous. This CDR3 contains 15 residues. CDR1 and CDR2 (germline): SGHRS, YFSETQ. V was cut by 7 bases and J by 2 bases, with 15 bases left in between. The CDR3 DNA reads TGCGCCAGCTCGGCCCCTCAAATAAACACCGGGGAGCTGTTTTTT. This sequence encodes CASSAPQINTGELFF.

The sample holds many counts of this clonotype. The chain has TRBV14 and TRBJ1-5, with D possibly TRBD1 on 6 matching bases. With 1 base removed from V and 11 bases from J, the gap between germline ends came to 12 bases. Per the germline V gene, CDR1 is SGHDN and CDR2 is FVKESK. The CDR3 sequence is 13 residues long. This chain's CDR3 is CASSQVGGAAQHF. The CDR3 nucleotides read TGTGCCAGCAGCCAAGTCGGGGGGGCGGCCCAGCATTTT.

This clonotype showed up just a few times. The V call is TRBV4-3, the J call TRBJ2-1; 10 nucleotides agree with TRBD2. Per germline, CDR1 LGHNA and CDR2 YSLEER. The length of the CDR3 is 16 residues. Trimming took 1 base from V and 9 from J; bases not matched to a gene: 9. This CDR3 is CASSQVVLAGSGEQFF. CDR3 bases: TGCGCCAGCAGCCAAGTTGTACTAGCGGGATCGGGTGAGCAGTTCTTC.

This clonotype was seen only a few times. A much larger clone lies a single base off, so this may be a read error. The chain is built from TRBV19 and TRBJ1-4; tentative D call: TRBD1 (6 bases). The CDR3 spans 15 residues. Germline V gene data show CDR1 as LNHDA and CDR2 as SQIVND (reference sequence). Written as DNA, the CDR3 is TGTGCCAGTAGTGACGTTACAGGGACCAATGAAGAACTGTTTTTT. Amino acids: CASSDVTGTNEELFF.

This clonotype was detected many times. The chain joins TRBV6-5 to TRBJ1-4, with TRBD1 matching over 12 bases. Germline assignment: CDR1 MNHEY and CDR2 SVGAGI. The CDR3 has 13 amino acids. Germline trimming cut 5 bases from V and 15 bases from J; bases unmatched to any gene: 7. The CDR3 DNA follows: TGTGCCAGCAGTCCGGGGGACAGGGGGCATATGTTTTTT. This codes for CASSPGDRGHMFF.

Regarding this clonotype: As the CDR3 is not closed by the conserved phenylalanine or tryptophan, this likely results from a read error. It is unclear where the CDR3 begins or ends on the DNA, so no DNA is shown, and the CDR3 is as TCRdb lists it. V and J are TRBV25-1 and TRBJ2-5; TRBD1, the D gene given by the table, was not confirmed from the DNA. Germline assignment: CDR1 MGHDK and CDR2 SYGVNS. The CDR3 extends over 12 residues, inclusive of both ends. CDR3 loop: CASSETGQPYFL.

This clonotype occurred many times. The chain carries TRBV15 and TRBJ2-5; TRBD2 agrees at 7 bases. Germline V gives CDR1 LNHNV, CDR2 YYDKDF (reference sequence). This CDR3 comprises 15 residues. V was clipped by 5 bases and J by 4 bases; unmatched bases: 10. CDR3 residues: CATSPGGSGGETQYF. In DNA form, the CDR3 reads TGTGCCACCAGCCCTGGCGGGAGTGGAGGAGAGACCCAGTACTTC.

This clonotype was detected many times. V and J are TRBV19 and TRBJ1-5, with D perhaps matching TRBD1 (5 bases). The germline gives CDR1 LNHDA, CDR2 SQIVND (reference sequence). The CDR3 covers 14 residues. Trimming removed 7 bases at V and 3 bases at J, with 13 bases between. As DNA, the CDR3 is TGTGCCAGTAATCGGGACCCCAACAATCAGCCCCAGCATTTT. Encoded protein: CASNRDPNNQPQHF.